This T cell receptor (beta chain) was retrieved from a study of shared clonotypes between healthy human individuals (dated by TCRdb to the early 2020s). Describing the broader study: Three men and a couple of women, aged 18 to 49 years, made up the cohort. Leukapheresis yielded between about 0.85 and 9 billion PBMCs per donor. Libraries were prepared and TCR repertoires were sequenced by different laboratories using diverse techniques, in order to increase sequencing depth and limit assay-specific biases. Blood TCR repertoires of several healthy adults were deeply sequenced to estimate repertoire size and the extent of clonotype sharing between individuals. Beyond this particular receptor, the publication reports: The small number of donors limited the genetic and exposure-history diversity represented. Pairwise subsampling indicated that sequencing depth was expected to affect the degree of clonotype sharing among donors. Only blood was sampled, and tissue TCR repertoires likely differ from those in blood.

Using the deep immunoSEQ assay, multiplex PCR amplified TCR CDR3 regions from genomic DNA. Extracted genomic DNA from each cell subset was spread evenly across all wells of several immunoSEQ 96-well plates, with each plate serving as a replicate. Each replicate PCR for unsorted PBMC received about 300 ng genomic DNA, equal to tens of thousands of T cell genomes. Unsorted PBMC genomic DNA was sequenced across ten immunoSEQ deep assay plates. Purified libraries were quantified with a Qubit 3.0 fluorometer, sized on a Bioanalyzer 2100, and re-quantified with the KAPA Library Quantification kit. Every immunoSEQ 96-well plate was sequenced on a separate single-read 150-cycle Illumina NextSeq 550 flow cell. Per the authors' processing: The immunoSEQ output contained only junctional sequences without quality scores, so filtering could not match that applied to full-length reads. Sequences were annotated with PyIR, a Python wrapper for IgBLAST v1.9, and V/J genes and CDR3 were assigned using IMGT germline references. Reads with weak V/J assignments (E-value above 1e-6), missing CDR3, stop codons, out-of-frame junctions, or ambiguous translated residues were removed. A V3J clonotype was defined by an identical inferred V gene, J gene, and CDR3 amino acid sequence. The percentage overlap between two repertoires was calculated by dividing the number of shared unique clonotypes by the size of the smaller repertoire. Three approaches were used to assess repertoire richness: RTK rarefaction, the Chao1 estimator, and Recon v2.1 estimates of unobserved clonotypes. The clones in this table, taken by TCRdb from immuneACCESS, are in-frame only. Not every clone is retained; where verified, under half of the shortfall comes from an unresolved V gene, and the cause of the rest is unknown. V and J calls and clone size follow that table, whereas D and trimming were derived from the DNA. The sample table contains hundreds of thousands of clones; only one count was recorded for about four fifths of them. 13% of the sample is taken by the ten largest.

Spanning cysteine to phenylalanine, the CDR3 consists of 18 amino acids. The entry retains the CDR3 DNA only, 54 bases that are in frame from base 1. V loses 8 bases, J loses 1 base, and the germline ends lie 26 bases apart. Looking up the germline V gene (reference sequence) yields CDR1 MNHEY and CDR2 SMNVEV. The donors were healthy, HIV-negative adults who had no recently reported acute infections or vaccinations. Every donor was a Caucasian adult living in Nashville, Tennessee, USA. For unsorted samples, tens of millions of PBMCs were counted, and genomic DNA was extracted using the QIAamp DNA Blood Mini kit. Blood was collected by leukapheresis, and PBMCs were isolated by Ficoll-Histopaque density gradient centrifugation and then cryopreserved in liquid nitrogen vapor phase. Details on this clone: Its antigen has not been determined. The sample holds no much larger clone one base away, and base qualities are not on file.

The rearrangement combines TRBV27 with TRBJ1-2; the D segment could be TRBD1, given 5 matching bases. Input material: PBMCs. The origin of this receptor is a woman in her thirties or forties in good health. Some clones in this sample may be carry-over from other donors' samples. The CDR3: CASHTPPRTGPGNYGYTF. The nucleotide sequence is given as TGTGCCAGCCATACCCCCCCACGCACAGGTCCCGGTAACTATGGCTACACCTTC.